This T cell receptor beta chain came from a study of shared clonotypes between healthy human individuals. Looked up from germline, CDR1 is LNHDA and CDR2 is SQIVND (reference sequence). Trimming took 2 bases from V and 6 from J, leaving 13 bases between them. The CDR3 extends over 14 amino acids. This clone was seen more than once but under ten times. Sequenced by immunoSEQ multiplex PCR; TCRdb stores in-frame clones only, minus some. Of around 1.1 million clones in the sample, 75% to 80% were seen once. Sequenced material: memory CD4+ T cells from PBMCs. The subset: CD45RA-negative fraction. This receptor was obtained from a man younger than 30 in good health. Some clones in this sample may be carry-over from other donors' samples. The chain combines TRBV19 with TRBJ1-1; the D is unclear. The CDR3 DNA is TGTGCCAGTAGTATATGGGGAACCGGGGCTGAAGCTTTCTTT. The encoded protein is CASSIWGTGAEAFF.